Below are 6 T cell receptor beta chains sequenced from a single sample in a study of shared clonotypes between healthy human individuals. Selected positively for CCR7 and CD45RO-negative, naive CD8 cells excluded terminally differentiated effector memory CD45RA+ cells. Sequenced by immunoSEQ multiplex PCR; TCRdb stores in-frame clones only, minus some. The repertoire includes approximately 2,000,000 clones, 93% of them detected once, and approximately 1.7% sits in the top ten. What was sequenced was naive CD8+ T cells from PBMCs. All receptors come from a man younger than 35 in good health. Some clones in this sample may be carry-over from other donors' samples.

In regard to this clone: Other DNA variants within this sample encode the same CDR3. The gene calls are TRBV7-9 and TRBJ2-1; TRBD2 is a possible D gene (6 bases). The CDR3 is 13 residues long. In germline, CDR1 is SEHNR, CDR2 FQNEAQ (reference sequence). Trimming took off 5 bases at V and 3 bases at J, with 8 bases between the two ends. CDR3 nucleotides: TGTGCCAGCAGCCTGGGACTCTACAATGAGCAGTTCTTC. It translates to CASSLGLYNEQFF.

The genes are TRBV9 and TRBJ1-2; weak D call: TRBD1 (5 bases). Germline V gene data show CDR1 as SGDLS and CDR2 as YYNGEE. V gave up 0 bases and J gave up 8 bases, with 14 bases separating them. The CDR3 has 14 residues. As DNA, the CDR3 is TGTGCCAGCAGCGTAGGACAGAGCAGGGAGGGCTACACCTTC. This gives the protein CASSVGQSREGYTF. Full variable domain (remainder filled in from reference TRBV9 and TRBJ1-2): DSGVTQTPKHLITATGQRVTLRCSPRSGDLSVYWYQQSLDQGLQFLIQYYNGEERAKGNILERFSAQQFPDLHSELNLSSLELGDSALYFCASSVGQSREGYTFGSGTRLTVV.

J is TRBJ2-1 and V is TRBV2, with 14 nucleotides matching TRBD2. The CDR3 sequence is 14 residues long. The V gene's germline CDR1 is SNHLY and CDR2 FYNNEI. V lost 5 bases to trimming and J lost 7 bases; unmatched junction nucleotides: 1. For the CDR3, the DNA is TGTGCCAGCAGTCGGACTAGCGGGAGGAATGAGCAGTTCTTC. This encodes CASSRTSGRNEQFF.

This rearrangement joins TRBV5-6 to TRBJ2-1; 7 bases align to TRBD1. V was clipped by 0 bases and J by 2 bases; unmatched bases: 5. The germline gives CDR1 SGHDT, CDR2 YYEEEE. The CDR3 contains 16 residues. The CDR3 region has the DNA TGTGCCAGCAGCTTGGGGGCAGGGGGTGCCTACAATGAGCAGTTCTTC. This translates into CASSLGAGGAYNEQFF.

The rearrangement joins TRBV7-2 to TRBJ2-7, with D possibly matching TRBD1 (6 bases). Trimming cost V 5 bases and J 3 bases, with 14 bases left between them. CDR3 length: 14 amino acids. Germline V gene sequence: CDR1 SGHTA, CDR2 FQGNSA. CDR3 sequence: CASSANREGYEQYF. The CDR3 nucleotides are TGTGCCAGCAGCGCCAACAGGGAAGGCTACGAGCAGTACTTC.

The V and J genes are TRBV19 and TRBJ2-1; the match to TRBD2 covers 12 bases. Germline assignment: CDR1 LNHDA and CDR2 SQIVND (reference sequence). The CDR3 loop spans 16 amino acids. J lost 4 bases, V lost 5 bases, and 6 bases had no gene match. This CDR3 reads CASSPRTSGMYNEQFF. The CDR3 region has the DNA TGTGCCAGTAGTCCTCGGACTAGCGGGATGTACAATGAGCAGTTCTTC.